This T cell receptor (beta chain) was recovered during a study of identical twins. TCRdb processed the 5' RACE reads anew with MiXCR; each CDR3 protein has one entry. Found here are about 470,000 distinct CDR3 sequences, around 24% of them singletons; the top ten hold roughly 3%. The data were also submitted as part of a second study, on T cells expressing NK-cell markers. From that second work: The authors derived TCR beta repertoires from sorted CD3+CD56+NKG2C+, CD3+CD56+NKG2C- and CD3+CD56-NKG2C+ T cells. The CD3+CD56-NKG2C+ fraction of a few donors was also led by these clonotypes.

Specimen: CD4+ T cells sorted from blood. The source of this sequence is a woman in her late teens or twenties in good health.

CDR3 coding DNA: TGCAGTGCTAGAGTTGCGACTGCCTCTCGGGAGCAGTACTTC. The encoded protein is CSARVATASREQYF. The genes are TRBV20-1 and TRBJ2-7; D is unclear. Germline assignment: CDR1 DFQATT and CDR2 SNEGSKA (reference sequence). The CDR3 covers 14 residues. Trimming pared 1 base from V and 7 bases from J, leaving 17 bases between.